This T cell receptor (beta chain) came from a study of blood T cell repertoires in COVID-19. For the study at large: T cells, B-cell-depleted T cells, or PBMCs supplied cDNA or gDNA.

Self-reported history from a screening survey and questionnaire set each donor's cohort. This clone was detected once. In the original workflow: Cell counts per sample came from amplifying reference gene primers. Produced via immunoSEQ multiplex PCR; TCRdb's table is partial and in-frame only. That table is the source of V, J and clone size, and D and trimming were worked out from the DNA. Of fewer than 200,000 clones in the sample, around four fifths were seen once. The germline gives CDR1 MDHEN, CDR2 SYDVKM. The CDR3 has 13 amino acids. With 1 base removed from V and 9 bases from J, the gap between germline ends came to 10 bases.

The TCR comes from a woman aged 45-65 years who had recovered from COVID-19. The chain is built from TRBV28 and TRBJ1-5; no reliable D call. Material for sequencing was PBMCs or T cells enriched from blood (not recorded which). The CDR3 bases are TGTGCCAGCAGTTTATCATCCGGACTGCCCCAGCATTTT. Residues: CASSLSSGLPQHF.